A single sample is the source of the 7 T cell receptor beta chains below, sequenced in a study of identical twins. TCRdb ran MiXCR on the 5' RACE reads and lists one entry per CDR3 protein. The profile shows more than 1.5 million distinct CDR3 sequences, around 29% of them singletons. The sequenced sample was cord blood. The receptors come from a newborn girl in good health.

The J gene is TRBJ2-2, the V gene TRBV20-1; no clear D. In germline, CDR1 is DFQATT, CDR2 SNEGSKA (reference sequence). The CDR3 is made up of 12 amino acids. Trimming took off 3 bases at V and 7 bases at J, with 9 bases between the two ends. CDR3 coding DNA: TGCAGTGCTAGTAGAGTACACGGGGAGCTGTTTTTT. It codes for CSASRVHGELFF.

The chain recombines TRBV3-1 with TRBJ2-2; 13 nucleotides align to TRBD2. CDR3 size: 15 residues. Germline V gene sequence: CDR1 LGHDT, CDR2 YNNKEL (reference sequence). Losses at the gene ends were 8 bases for V and 3 bases for J; bases not matched to a gene: 3. The CDR3 nucleotides are TGTGCCAGCGGGGGACTAGCGGGGTACACCGGGGAGCTGTTTTTT. This gives the protein CASGGLAGYTGELFF.

This chain connects TRBV5-1 to TRBJ2-5, with TRBD2 matching over 9 bases. V shed 2 bases, J shed 4 bases, and the junction held 6 bases outside the gene matches. This CDR3 is 15 amino acids long. Per germline, CDR1 SGHRS and CDR2 YFSETQ. This chain's CDR3 is CASSFGLAQGETQYF. Here the CDR3 DNA reads TGCGCCAGCAGCTTCGGACTAGCGCAGGGAGAGACCCAGTACTTC.

A note on this clonotype: This sequence may be a read error, since a much larger clone differs from it by one base. V usage is TRBV29-1 and J usage is TRBJ1-2; D unclear. Germline assignment: CDR1 SQVTM and CDR2 ANQGSEA. The CDR3 covers 10 residues. DNA for the CDR3: TGCAACGTTGATGGCTATGGCTACACCTTC. Its translation is CNVDGYGYTF.

In its sample, this clonotype was seen once. The V call is TRBV6-1, the J call TRBJ1-2, with TRBD1 matching over 9 bases. The CDR3 runs to 17 residues. Looked up from germline, CDR1 is MNHNS and CDR2 is SASEGT. The junction had 13 bases not matched to a gene; V was cut back by 0 bases and J by 8 bases. CDR3 loop: CASSEALLGQGAGGYTF. The CDR3 nucleotides read TGTGCCAGCAGTGAAGCGCTTCTGGGACAGGGCGCGGGGGGCTACACCTTC.

The genes are TRBV6-1 and TRBJ2-7, with 9 bases lining up with TRBD2. The CDR3 contains 16 residues. V lost 3 bases, J lost 3 bases, and 9 bases stayed unmatched. Germline values: CDR1 MNHNS, CDR2 SASEGT. The CDR3 spells CASSDRRASGNYEQYF. CDR3 sequence (DNA): TGTGCCAGCAGTGATCGGCGGGCTAGCGGGAACTACGAGCAGTACTTC.

The chain combines TRBV6-1 with TRBJ2-1; 10 nucleotides agree with TRBD1. The ends lost 6 bases at V and 14 bases at J; junction bases unmatched: 7. CDR1 is MNHNS, CDR2 SASEGT, per germline. This CDR3 has 12 residues. The CDR3 sequence is CASRETGGWKFF. Written as DNA, the CDR3 is TGTGCCAGCAGGGAGACAGGGGGCTGGAAGTTCTTC.